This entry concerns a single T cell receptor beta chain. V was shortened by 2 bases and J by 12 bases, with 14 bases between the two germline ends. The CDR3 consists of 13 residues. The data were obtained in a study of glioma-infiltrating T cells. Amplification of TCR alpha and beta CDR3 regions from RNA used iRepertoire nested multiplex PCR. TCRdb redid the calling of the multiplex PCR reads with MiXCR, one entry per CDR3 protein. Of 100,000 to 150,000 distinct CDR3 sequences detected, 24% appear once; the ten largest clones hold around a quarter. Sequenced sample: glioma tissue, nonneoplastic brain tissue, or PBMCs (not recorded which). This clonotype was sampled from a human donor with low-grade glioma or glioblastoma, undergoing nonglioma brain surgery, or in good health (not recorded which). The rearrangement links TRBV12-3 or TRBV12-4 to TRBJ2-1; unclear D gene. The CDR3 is CASSLSPFMRQFF. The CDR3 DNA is TGTGCCAGCAGTTTAAGTCCGTTTATGAGGCAGTTCTTC.